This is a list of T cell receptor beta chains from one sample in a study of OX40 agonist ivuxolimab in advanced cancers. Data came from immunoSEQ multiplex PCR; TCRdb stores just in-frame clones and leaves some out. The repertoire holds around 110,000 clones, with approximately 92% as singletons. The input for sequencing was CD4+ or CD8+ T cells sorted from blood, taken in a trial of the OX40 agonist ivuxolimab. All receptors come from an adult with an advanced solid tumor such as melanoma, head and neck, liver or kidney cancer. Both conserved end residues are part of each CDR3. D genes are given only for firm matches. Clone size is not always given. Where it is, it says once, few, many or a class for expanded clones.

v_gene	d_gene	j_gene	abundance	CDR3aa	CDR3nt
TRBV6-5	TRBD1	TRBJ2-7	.	CASSRGGRWYEQYF	TGTGCCAGCAGTCGAGGGGGCAGATGGTACGAGCAGTACTTC
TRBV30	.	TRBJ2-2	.	CAWEDTGELFF	TGTGCCTGGGAAGACACCGGGGAGCTGTTTTTT
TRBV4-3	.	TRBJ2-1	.	CASSQGHDYNEQFF	TGCGCCAGCAGCCAAGGACATGACTACAATGAGCAGTTCTTC
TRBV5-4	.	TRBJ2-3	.	CASSLADGLPDTQYF	TGTGCCAGCAGCTTGGCCGACGGACTCCCCGATACGCAGTATTTT
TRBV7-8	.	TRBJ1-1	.	CASSLEPGPNTEAFF	TGTGCCAGCAGCTTAGAACCGGGCCCGAACACTGAAGCTTTCTTT
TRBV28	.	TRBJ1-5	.	CASSLILGVGNQPQHF	TGTGCCAGCAGCCTGATTTTAGGGGTAGGCAATCAGCCCCAGCATTTT
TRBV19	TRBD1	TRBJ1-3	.	CASSSGTGAGNTIYF	TGTGCCAGTAGCTCCGGGACAGGGGCTGGAAACACCATATATTTT
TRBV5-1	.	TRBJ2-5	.	CASSLGSGSGETQYF	TGCGCCAGCAGCTTGGGGTCGGGAAGCGGAGAGACCCAGTACTTC
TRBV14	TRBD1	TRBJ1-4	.	CASSPGTGGEKLFF	TGTGCCAGCAGCCCCGGGACAGGGGGTGAAAAACTGTTTTTT
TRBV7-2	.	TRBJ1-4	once	CASSLVGGLGEKLFF	TGTGCCAGCAGCTTAGTTGGGGGGCTCGGTGAAAAACTGTTTTTT
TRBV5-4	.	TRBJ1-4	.	CASSPGQQNEKLFF	TGTGCCAGCAGCCCAGGACAACAAAATGAAAAACTGTTTTTT
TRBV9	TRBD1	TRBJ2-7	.	CASSVGQTPYEQYF	TGTGCCAGCAGCGTGGGACAGACCCCCTACGAGCAGTACTTC
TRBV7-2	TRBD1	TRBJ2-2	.	CASSWGTGTTGELFF	TGTGCCAGCAGCTGGGGGACAGGGACCACCGGGGAGCTGTTTTTT
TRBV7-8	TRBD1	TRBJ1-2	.	CASSLEGTGNYGYTF	TGTGCCAGCAGCTTAGAGGGGACAGGAAATTATGGCTACACCTTC
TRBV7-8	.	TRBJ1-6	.	CASSLAQDRSPLHF	TGTGCCAGCAGCTTAGCCCAAGATCGTTCACCCCTCCACTTT
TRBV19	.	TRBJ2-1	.	CASSIGGGNSYNEQFF	TGTGCCAGTAGTATAGGTGGGGGCAACTCCTACAATGAGCAGTTCTTC
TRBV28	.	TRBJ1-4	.	CASSPTGATNEKLFF	TGTGCCAGCAGTCCCACAGGTGCAACTAATGAAAAACTGTTTTTT
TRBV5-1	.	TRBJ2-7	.	CASSLGALAAYEQYF	TGCGCCAGCAGCTTGGGGGCCTTGGCGGCCTACGAGCAGTACTTC
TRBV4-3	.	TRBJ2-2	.	CASSHPLYADEGGTGELFF	TGCGCCAGCAGCCATCCCCTGTACGCGGACGAAGGGGGCACCGGGGAGCTGTTTTTT
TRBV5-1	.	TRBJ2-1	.	CASSLEGPLQFF	TGCGCCAGCAGCTTGGAAGGTCCACTGCAGTTCTTC
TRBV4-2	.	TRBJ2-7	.	CASSQEWTVNYEQYF	TGTGCCAGCAGCCAAGAATGGACAGTGAACTACGAGCAGTACTTC
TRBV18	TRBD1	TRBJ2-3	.	CASSELGQATDTQYF	TGTGCCAGCTCCGAATTGGGACAGGCGACAGATACGCAGTATTTT
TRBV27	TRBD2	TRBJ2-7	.	CASRGSTTGGREQYF	TGTGCCAGCCGGGGGAGTACGACGGGAGGTCGCGAGCAGTACTTC
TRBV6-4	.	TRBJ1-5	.	CASSPTEHQPQHF	TGTGCCAGCAGTCCGACAGAACATCAGCCCCAGCATTTT
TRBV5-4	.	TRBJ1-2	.	CASSTQATLTGRYGYTF	TGTGCCAGCAGCACCCAAGCTACCCTAACGGGCAGATATGGCTACACCTTC
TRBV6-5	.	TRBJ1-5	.	CASSRGNSNQPQHF	TGTGCCAGCAGTCGCGGGAATAGCAATCAGCCCCAGCATTTT
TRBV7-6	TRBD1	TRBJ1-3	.	CASSRVSGTGARGTIYF	TGTGCCAGCAGTCGTGTTTCCGGGACAGGGGCTAGGGGCACCATATATTTT
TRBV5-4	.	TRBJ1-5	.	CASSLDRSQPQHF	TGTGCCAGCAGCTTAGACAGGAGCCAGCCCCAGCATTTT
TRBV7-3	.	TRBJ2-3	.	CASSFQPGGTDTQYF	TGTGCCAGCAGCTTTCAGCCGGGGGGCACAGATACGCAGTATTTT
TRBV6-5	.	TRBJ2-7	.	CASSSRGSSYEQYF	TGTGCCAGCAGTTCGAGAGGGTCCTCCTACGAGCAGTACTTC
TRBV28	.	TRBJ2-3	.	CASSPPLPPGTQYF	TGTGCCAGCAGTCCCCCCCTCCCCCCAGGTACGCAGTATTTT
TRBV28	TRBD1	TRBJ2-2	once	CASAGQGRRSGELFF	TGTGCCAGCGCCGGACAGGGGCGGCGGAGCGGGGAGCTGTTTTTT
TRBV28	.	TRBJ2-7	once	CASSSPGIRSYEQYF	TGTGCCAGCAGTTCCCCGGGAATTAGATCCTACGAGCAGTACTTC
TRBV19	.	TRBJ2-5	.	CASSFGDQGRFETQYF	TGTGCCAGTAGTTTTGGGGACCAAGGCAGGTTTGAGACCCAGTACTTC
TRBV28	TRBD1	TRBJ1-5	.	CASSLRGPGQLNQPQHF	TGTGCCAGCAGTTTACGAGGTCCGGGACAGTTAAATCAGCCCCAGCATTTT
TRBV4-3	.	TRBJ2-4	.	CASSQGWGVGIQYF	TGCGCCAGCAGCCAAGGTTGGGGGGTAGGGATTCAGTACTTC
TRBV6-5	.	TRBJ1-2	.	CASSAGTRGAWGYTF	TGTGCCAGCAGCGCCGGGACTCGGGGCGCTTGGGGCTACACCTTC
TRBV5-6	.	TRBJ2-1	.	CASTTPLLGSYNEQFF	TGTGCCAGCACCACGCCTTTGTTAGGGTCCTACAATGAGCAGTTCTTC
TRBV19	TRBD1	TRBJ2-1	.	CASSIDRGRNNEQFF	TGTGCCAGTAGTATAGACAGGGGGCGAAACAATGAGCAGTTCTTC
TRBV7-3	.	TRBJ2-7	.	CASSPRGHGSYEQYF	TGTGCCAGCAGCCCCCGCGGGCATGGGTCCTACGAGCAGTACTTC
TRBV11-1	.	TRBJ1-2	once	CASSLETQGGYTF	TGTGCCAGCAGCTTGGAGACCCAGGGTGGCTACACCTTC
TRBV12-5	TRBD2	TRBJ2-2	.	CASAITSGANTGELFF	TGTGCTAGTGCAATCACTAGCGGCGCGAACACCGGGGAGCTGTTTTTT
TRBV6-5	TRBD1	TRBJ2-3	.	CASSWGQGATDTQYF	TGTGCCAGCAGCTGGGGACAGGGGGCCACAGATACGCAGTATTTT
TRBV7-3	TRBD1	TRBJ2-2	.	CASSRTGGTGELFF	TGTGCCAGCAGCCGGACAGGGGGGACCGGGGAGCTGTTTTTT
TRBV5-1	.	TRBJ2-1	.	CASSLGGLGPVNEQFF	TGCGCCAGCAGCTTGGGGGGTTTGGGACCTGTAAATGAGCAGTTCTTC
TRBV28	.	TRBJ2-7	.	CASSPDSYEQYF	TGTGCCAGCAGTCCCGACAGCTACGAGCAGTACTTC
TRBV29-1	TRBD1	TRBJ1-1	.	CSVDGDRANTEAFF	TGCAGCGTTGATGGAGACAGGGCCAACACTGAAGCTTTCTTT
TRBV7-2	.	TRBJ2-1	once	CASSLAASEGSYNEQFF	TGTGCCAGCAGCTTAGCTGCTAGCGAAGGCTCCTACAATGAGCAGTTCTTC
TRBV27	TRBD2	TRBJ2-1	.	CASRLASRNEQFF	TGTGCCAGCAGACTAGCGTCGCGCAATGAGCAGTTCTTC
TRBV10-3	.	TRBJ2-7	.	CAIKNGETSLGGQYF	TGTGCCATCAAAAATGGAGAGACCTCCCTAGGTGGGCAGTACTTC
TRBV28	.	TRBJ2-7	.	CASSPRDNTYEQYF	TGTGCCAGCAGTCCACGGGACAATACCTACGAGCAGTACTTC
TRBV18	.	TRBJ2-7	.	CASSPQENEQYF	TGTGCCAGCTCACCTCAGGAGAACGAGCAGTACTTC
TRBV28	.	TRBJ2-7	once	CASSLSLARGEQYF	TGTGCCAGCAGTTTGAGTCTAGCGCGCGGCGAGCAGTACTTC
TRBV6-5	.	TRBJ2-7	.	CASSSPGTFYEQYF	TGTGCCAGCAGCTCCCCCGGTACATTCTACGAGCAGTACTTC